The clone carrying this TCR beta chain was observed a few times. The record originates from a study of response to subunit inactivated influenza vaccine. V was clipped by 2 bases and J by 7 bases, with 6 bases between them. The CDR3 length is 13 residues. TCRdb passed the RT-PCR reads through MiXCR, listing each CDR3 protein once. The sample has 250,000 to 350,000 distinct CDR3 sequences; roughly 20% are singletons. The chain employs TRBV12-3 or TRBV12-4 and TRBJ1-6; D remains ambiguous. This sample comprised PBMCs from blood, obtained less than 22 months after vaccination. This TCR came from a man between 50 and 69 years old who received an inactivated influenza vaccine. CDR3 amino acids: CASSLWANSPLHF. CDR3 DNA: TGTGCCAGCAGTTTATGGGCCAATTCACCCCTCCACTTT.